One TCR beta chain is described in this entry. The antigen is unknown. Only Caucasian adults living in Nashville, Tennessee served as donors. This record comes from a study of shared clonotypes between healthy human individuals. Study results and limitations: Against clonotypes common to all four donors, non-shared ones had lower generation probabilities.

CDR3 length: 14 residues. Germline V gene lookup returns CDR1 KGHSH and CDR2 LQKENI. Trimming stripped 0 bases from V and 5 bases from J, with 11 bases between. Sequenced by immunoSEQ multiplex PCR; TCRdb stores in-frame clones only, minus some. Seen here are 2 million to 2.5 million clones, approximately 93% observed once, and the top ten hold under 0.45%. The source material was naive CD4+ T cells from PBMCs. Subset here: CD45RA+ positively selected. This TCR derives from a man younger than 30 in good health. Some clones in this sample may be carry-over from other donors' samples. The chain carries TRBV18 and TRBJ2-7, with D possibly matching TRBD1 (5 bases). CDR3 sequence reads: CASSPPRVTDEQYF. In DNA form, the CDR3 reads TGTGCCAGCTCACCACCCAGGGTTACGGACGAGCAGTACTTC.